Shown below are 32 T cell receptor beta chains from a single sample sequenced in a study of response to subunit inactivated influenza vaccine. Each CDR3 protein is one row after TCRdb ran MiXCR on the RT-PCR reads. This table has around 530,000 distinct CDR3 sequences, approximately 12% appearing once. The input for sequencing was PBMCs from blood, taken on the day of vaccination. These receptor sequences come from a man in his fifties or sixties who received an inactivated influenza vaccine.

Many counts were recorded for this clonotype. This sequence joins TRBV4-3 and TRBJ2-3; D remains ambiguous. V lost 0 bases and J lost 6, with 7 bases in between. Germline lookup yields CDR1 LGHNA and CDR2 YSLEER. The CDR3 runs to 13 residues. CDR3 DNA sequence: TGCGCCAGCAGCCAAGAACTAATTGATACGCAGTATTTT. Protein product: CASSQELIDTQYF.

This clonotype was seen many times. The CDR3: CATSREGRDQPQHF. DNA of the CDR3: TGTGCCACCAGCAGAGAGGGTCGGGATCAGCCCCAGCATTTT. V usage is TRBV15 and J usage is TRBJ1-5; D unresolved. V lost 0 bases and J 5 bases, leaving 8 bases between the germline ends. Germline CDR1 reads LNHNV; CDR2 reads YYDKDF (reference sequence). CDR3 length: 14 residues.

J is TRBJ1-1 and V is TRBV6-2 or TRBV6-3; D gene unclear. The CDR3 covers 13 residues. Trimming removed 2 bases from V and 4 bases from J, with 8 bases in between. Germline lookup yields CDR1 MNHEY and CDR2 SVGEGT. The CDR3 loop reads CASSYNRFTEAFF. The CDR3 DNA reads TGTGCCAGCAGTTACAATCGGTTCACTGAAGCTTTCTTT.

Many counts were recorded for this clonotype. The chain carries TRBV5-6 and TRBJ2-7, with D perhaps assigned TRBD1 or TRBD2 (5 bases each). In germline, CDR1 is SGHDT, CDR2 YYEEEE. This CDR3 has 16 amino acids. Trimming removed 4 bases at V and 2 bases at J, with 19 bases between. The CDR3 spells CASSRLNRLGAYEQYF. For the CDR3, the DNA is TGTGCCAGCAGCCGTCTGAACAGGCTGGGGGCCTACGAGCAGTACTTC.

The chain recombines TRBV28 with TRBJ2-4; 10 bases are shared with TRBD1. CDR1 is MDHEN, CDR2 SYDVKM, per germline. J lost 6 bases, V lost 4 bases, and 6 bases had no gene match. The CDR3 is 15 residues long. The CDR3 DNA follows: TGTGCCAGCAGTTCTCCGGGACAGGGGTCAAACATTCAGTACTTC. Residues: CASSSPGQGSNIQYF.

In its sample, this clonotype was seen many times. The chain employs TRBV3-1 and TRBJ2-2; D not resolved. This CDR3 has 14 residues. V lost 4 bases, J lost 0 bases, and 6 bases lay in between. Germline V gene lookup returns CDR1 LGHDT and CDR2 YNNKEL (reference sequence). CDR3 protein: CASSPGPNTGELFF. DNA of the CDR3: TGTGCCAGCAGCCCCGGGCCGAACACCGGGGAGCTGTTTTTT.

This sequence joins TRBV27 and TRBJ2-7; no definite D call. Per the germline V gene, CDR1 is MNHEY and CDR2 is SMNVEV (reference sequence). Trimming shortened V by 6 bases and J by 9 bases, and 6 bases separated the two germline ends. This CDR3 has 9 residues. CDR3 bases: TGTGCCAGCAGGCCCCCGCAGTACTTC. Its protein is CASRPPQYF.

This clonotype was observed many times. The chain has TRBV3-1 and TRBJ2-1; 11 positions match TRBD2. The CDR3 covers 18 residues. The trim removed 4 bases at V and 7 bases at J, leaving 15 bases unmatched. Per the germline V gene, CDR1 is LGHDT and CDR2 is YNNKEL (reference sequence). CDR3 sequence reads: CASSPRTSGSGSRNEQFF. The CDR3 DNA reads as TGTGCCAGCAGCCCCAGGACTAGCGGGTCCGGCAGTAGGAATGAGCAGTTCTTC.

The chain is built from TRBV7-2 and TRBJ1-5; 8 bases are a match to TRBD1. Germline values: CDR1 SGHTA, CDR2 FQGNSA. The junction had 10 bases not matched to a gene; V was cut back by 2 bases and J by 4 bases. The CDR3 extends over 17 amino acids. This CDR3 is CASSLSRTGRTNQPQHF. The CDR3, as DNA: TGTGCCAGCAGCTTATCAAGGACAGGGAGGACAAATCAGCCCCAGCATTTT.

The chain recombines TRBV29-1 with TRBJ2-7; D unresolved. The germline CDR1 and CDR2 sequences are SQVTM and ANQGSEA. V lost 4 bases and J 3 bases, leaving 19 bases between the germline ends. This CDR3 comprises 15 residues. The DNA of the CDR3 is TGCAGCGTTGCGGGCCAGACCAACAAATACTACGAGCAGTACTTC. Amino acid sequence: CSVAGQTNKYYEQYF.

This chain connects TRBV5-6 to TRBJ2-2; D might be TRBD2 (5 bases). This CDR3 has 19 amino acids. Germline V gives CDR1 SGHDT, CDR2 YYEEEE. Trimming removed 1 base at V and 0 bases at J, with 19 bases between. The CDR3 loop is CASSLPFGELVPNTGELFF. Here the CDR3 DNA reads TGTGCCAGCAGCTTGCCCTTTGGGGAGCTAGTCCCGAACACCGGGGAGCTGTTTTTT.

This clonotype has a count of ten or more. This chain connects TRBV3-1 to TRBJ2-7; D ambiguous. This CDR3 contains 12 residues. Germline V lookup: CDR1 LGHDT, CDR2 YNNKEL (reference sequence). V gave up 1 base and J gave up 3 bases, with 4 bases separating them. This CDR3 reads CASSQVFYEQYF. In DNA form, the CDR3 reads TGTGCCAGCAGCCAAGTTTTCTACGAGCAGTACTTC.

Only a few counts were recorded for this clonotype. The chain recombines TRBV3-1 with TRBJ2-7; D is unresolved. Germline V gives CDR1 LGHDT, CDR2 YNNKEL (reference sequence). The CDR3 consists of 16 residues. V lost 3 bases to trimming and J lost 0 bases, with 15 bases between them. CDR3 loop: CASSQGDALSSYEQYF. The CDR3 DNA follows: TGTGCCAGCAGCCAGGGTGACGCACTCAGCTCCTACGAGCAGTACTTC.

The gene calls are TRBV4-3 and TRBJ1-6, with TRBD1 as a possible D gene (6 bases). V was shortened by 0 bases and J by 10 bases, with 16 bases between the two germline ends. CDR1 is LGHNA and CDR2 is YSLEER in the germline V gene. This CDR3 comprises 16 residues. The CDR3 protein is CASSQDGQQGYSPLHF. The CDR3 DNA follows: TGCGCCAGCAGCCAAGATGGACAGCAAGGTTACTCACCCCTCCACTTT.

There are many counts of this clonotype. The chain combines TRBV4-3 with TRBJ2-4, with D maybe TRBD2 (6 bases). Germline CDR1 is LGHNA and CDR2 is YSLEER. This CDR3 is built from 18 residues. Trimming removed 0 bases at V and 0 bases at J, with 15 bases between. In DNA, the CDR3 is TGCGCCAGCAGCCAAGAATGGAGGCGGGGCGCAGCCAAAAACATTCAGTACTTC. It translates to CASSQEWRRGAAKNIQYF.

This clonotype has just a few counts. The chain joins TRBV7-9 to TRBJ2-5; the D is unclear. This CDR3 is built from 15 residues. V lost 3 bases and J 0 bases, leaving 11 bases between the germline ends. Germline CDR1 reads SEHNR; CDR2 reads FQNEAQ (reference sequence). The CDR3 region has the DNA TGTGCCAGCAGCTTCTGGGCCCGGAACCAAGAGACCCAGTACTTC. This translates into CASSFWARNQETQYF.

This clonotype was detected a few times. V usage is TRBV12-3 or TRBV12-4 and J usage is TRBJ2-4; the D gene is possibly TRBD2 (6 bases). The CDR3 is made up of 14 amino acids. The germline V and J ends were trimmed by 6 bases and 9 bases, with 18 bases remaining between them. The CDR3 reads CASSPGLPASIQYF. CDR3 nucleotide sequence: TGTGCCAGCAGCCCGGGACTCCCCGCTAGCATTCAGTACTTC.

This clonotype occurred many times. The chain recombines TRBV6-1 with TRBJ2-3; tentative D call: TRBD2 (6 bases). The germline V gene has CDR1 MNHNS and CDR2 SASEGT. The CDR3 has 15 residues. Trimming left V 6 bases short and J 6 bases short, with 19 bases between. CDR3 residues: CASRRDLGVTDTQYF. CDR3 bases: TGTGCCAGCAGGAGGGACTTAGGCGTGACGGATACGCAGTATTTT.

The chain links TRBV29-1 to TRBJ2-1; the match to TRBD2 covers 16 bases. The CDR3 is made up of 19 amino acids. V trimming: 1 base; J trimming: 1 base; junction bases outside the gene matches: 7. CDR1 is SQVTM, CDR2 ANQGSEA, per germline. This chain's CDR3 is CSVEGSGTSGRGSYNEQFF. CDR3 coding DNA: TGCAGCGTTGAAGGGTCCGGGACTAGCGGGAGGGGGTCCTACAATGAGCAGTTCTTC.

The chain is built from TRBV30 and TRBJ1-5; no clear D gene. CDR1 GTSNPN and CDR2 SVGIG come from the germline V gene (reference sequence). The CDR3 has 13 amino acids. CDR3 in amino acids: CATGLGSNQPQHF. The DNA for the CDR3 is TGTGCTACGGGATTAGGATCCAATCAGCCCCAGCATTTT.

This chain uses TRBV6-1 with TRBJ2-5, with D uncertain. There are 12 residues in the CDR3. The germline gives CDR1 MNHNS, CDR2 SASEGT. Trimming cost V 8 bases and J 5 bases, with 12 bases left between them. DNA for the CDR3: TGTGCCAGCCTTCGTCGGTTGGAGACCCAGTACTTC. This encodes CASLRRLETQYF.

The chain couples TRBV7-9 to TRBJ2-5; 10 nucleotides match TRBD1. Per the germline V gene, CDR1 is SEHNR and CDR2 is FQNEAQ (reference sequence). V trimming: 4 bases; J trimming: 5 bases; junction bases outside the gene matches: 4. The CDR3 loop spans 14 amino acids. The CDR3 protein is CASSSEGQGETQYF. For the CDR3, the DNA is TGTGCCAGCAGCTCCGAGGGACAGGGGGAGACCCAGTACTTC.

This clonotype was seen a few times. The chain is built from TRBV6-2 or TRBV6-3 and TRBJ2-3, with 10 bases aligning to TRBD2. Trimming at V came to 0 bases and at J to 4 bases, leaving 22 bases not matched to a gene. Looked up from germline, CDR1 is MNHEY and CDR2 is SVGEGT. This CDR3 spans 22 amino acids. For the CDR3, the DNA is TGTGCCAGCAGTTACTCGCCCCAGCGCAGCGGGGGGGATATTACCCCGGCAGATACGCAGTATTTT. It translates to CASSYSPQRSGGDITPADTQYF.

This rearrangement joins TRBV19 to TRBJ1-5; perhaps TRBD1 as D (6 bases). The germline V gene encodes CDR1 LNHDA and CDR2 SQIVND (reference sequence). V was trimmed by 2 bases and J by 6 bases, leaving 14 bases between them. The CDR3 extends over 15 amino acids. The CDR3 spells CASSISGGVSQPQHF. The CDR3 nucleotides are TGTGCCAGTAGTATATCCGGGGGCGTCAGTCAGCCCCAGCATTTT.

This clonotype has just a few counts. This rearrangement joins TRBV28 to TRBJ2-3, with 7 bases aligning to TRBD2. J was trimmed by 6 bases and V by 5 bases; bases with no gene match: 17. This CDR3 contains 17 residues. CDR1 and CDR2 from the germline V gene are MDHEN and SYDVKM. The CDR3 sequence is CASSPSPRAGDPDTQYF. CDR3 DNA: TGTGCCAGCAGTCCCTCACCCCGGGCGGGGGACCCCGATACGCAGTATTTT.

V and J are TRBV3-1 and TRBJ2-7; 10 bases line up with TRBD1. The CDR3 totals 16 residues. The J segment lost 7 bases and the V segment lost 4 bases, leaving 13 bases of the junction unmatched. Germline-derived CDR1 and CDR2 are LGHDT and YNNKEL (reference sequence). The CDR3 region has the DNA TGTGCCAGCAGCCCCCAGCGGGGACAGGGGTTTCGGGAGCAGTACTTC. Translating it yields CASSPQRGQGFREQYF.

This rearrangement joins TRBV4-1 to TRBJ2-1; maybe TRBD2 (5 bases). The CDR3 covers 15 residues. The V gene's germline CDR1 is MGHRA and CDR2 YSYEKL. Trimming left V 3 bases short and J 5 bases short, with 14 bases between. The DNA for the CDR3 is TGCGCCAGCAGCCAGCCCTTGACTAAGAACAATGAGCAGTTCTTC. Protein sequence: CASSQPLTKNNEQFF.

This sequence joins TRBV12-3 or TRBV12-4 and TRBJ2-3, with D perhaps matching TRBD2 (5 bases). With 2 bases removed from V and 6 bases from J, the gap between germline ends came to 21 bases. The CDR3 has 17 residues. CDR3 in amino acids: CASSLKGWRTVADTQYF. The CDR3 coding sequence is TGTGCCAGCAGTTTAAAGGGCTGGAGGACGGTGGCGGATACGCAGTATTTT.

The CDR3 DNA reads TGTGCCAGCAGCGCACCCCTAGCGGGAGGTTTCTACGAGCAGTACTTC. It codes for CASSAPLAGGFYEQYF. The chain employs TRBV9 and TRBJ2-7, with TRBD2 identical over 11 bases. This CDR3 comprises 16 residues. Germline V CDR1 and CDR2: SGDLS, YYNGEE. V shed 3 bases and J 3 bases; nucleotides not matched to a gene: 8.

This clonotype was seen a handful of times. V usage is TRBV6-5 and J usage is TRBJ2-3, with 11 bases identical to TRBD2. CDR3 size: 16 residues. J lost 4 bases, V lost 2 bases, and 5 bases had no gene match. Germline V gene sequence: CDR1 MNHEY, CDR2 SVGAGI. The CDR3 DNA reads TGTGCCAGCAGTTACGGTCTAGCGGGAGGTCCAGATACGCAGTATTTT. Translated, it gives CASSYGLAGGPDTQYF.

This clonotype was counted ten times or more. The CDR3 nucleotides are TGCGCCAGCAGCCAAGACTGGTACAATGAGCAGTTCTTC. Amino acid sequence: CASSQDWYNEQFF. The genes are TRBV4-3 and TRBJ2-1; no clear D. V lost 0 bases and J lost 4, with 4 bases in between. Per the germline V gene, CDR1 is LGHNA and CDR2 is YSLEER. The CDR3 covers 13 residues.

There are a few counts of this clonotype. This chain uses TRBV5-1 with TRBJ2-3; tentative D call: TRBD2 (6 bases). The CDR3 spans 14 residues. V gave up 0 bases and J gave up 2 bases, with 7 bases separating them. Germline V gene sequence: CDR1 SGHRS, CDR2 YFSETQ. CDR3 sequence (DNA): TGCGCCAGCAGCTTGGAGCGGGCCACAGATACGCAGTATTTT. This codes for CASSLERATDTQYF.